This T cell receptor (beta chain) comes out of a study of blood T cells in healthy people across ages. Study-level points and caveats: With age, beta diversity per million T cells declined roughly linearly, significantly by approximately 40.

Using a J-beta primer mix together with a sample-barcoded 5' primer, a second PCR was run for roughly 7 to 12 cycles. MiXCR, run by TCRdb on the 5' RACE reads, gives a single entry per CDR3 protein. The table includes a few hundred thousand distinct CDR3 sequences, 27% detected once. This clonotype appeared many times. Its target is unknown. A read error may account for a junction end that differs from germline. Sample donors were healthy Caucasian individuals that came from Russia, aged roughly 6 to 100. Per sample, no less than 5 micrograms of total RNA were extracted. Germline V gene data show CDR1 as SGHRS and CDR2 as YFSETQ. The CDR3 has 15 amino acids.

Sequenced material: blood. The V call is TRBV5-1, the J call TRBJ1-4; perhaps TRBD1 as D (5 bases). The TCR originated in a woman in her seventies in good health. The CDR3 reads CASSLEGTTNEKLFF. The CDR3 coding sequence is TGTGCCAGCAGCTTAGAGGGGACGACTAATGAAAAACTGTTTTTT.